This T cell receptor (beta chain) was recovered during a study of T cell changes during pregnancy in multiple sclerosis. Method: immunoSEQ multiplex PCR; TCRdb's copy keeps in-frame clones and lacks some. The sample lists roughly 100,000 clones, roughly nine tenths seen once, with 1.5% to 2% in the top ten. The CDR3 contains 16 residues. V gave up 9 bases and J gave up 0 bases, with 15 bases separating them. Germline CDR1 and CDR2: MNHNY and SVGAGI (reference sequence). This chain uses TRBV6-6 with TRBJ1-6; a possible D gene is TRBD1 (6 bases). The sample in question was peripheral blood, obtained before pregnancy. This receptor was identified in a female donor with multiple sclerosis, enrolled in a pregnancy study. For the CDR3, the DNA is TGTGCCAGTAGGGGGGGCCGGGGCTCCTATAATTCACCCCTCCACTTT. Translating gives CASRGGRGSYNSPLHF.